This T cell receptor (beta chain) emerged from a study of blood T cell repertoires in COVID-19 (dated by TCRdb to between 2020 and 2021). Regarding the complete study: Collaborator samples came from the United States, Italy and Spain and covered acute and convalescent phases of COVID-19. The prospective study material was composed of cDNA or gDNA derived from T cells, B-cell-depleted T cells, or PBMCs. Deeply sampled blood TCRbeta repertoires from subjects exposed to, actively infected with, or recovered from COVID-19 were included in the dataset. The repertoires were made available in a free public database intended to serve as a resource for research on the immune response to SARS-CoV-2. The samples were drawn from two sources: the first 160 participants of the ongoing ImmuneRACE study, and 1,000 to 1,500 subjects contributed by 6 global collaborators. Nearly every sample came with metadata listing a de-identified subject ID, COVID-19 status, age in years and sex. Where available, HLA class I and class II types were taken from metadata supplied by the sample provider and were not determined by assay-based typing. Broader findings and caveats from the paper: Clinical and demographic metadata were provided uncurated, with the amount varying by source and participant.

The immunoSEQ Assay, a bias-controlled multiplex PCR, was used to amplify TCRbeta CDR3 regions from genomic DNA. As for the original processing: The number of nucleated cells in each sample was estimated from the amplification of reference gene primers within the assay. To quantify the absolute abundance of each unique TCRbeta CDR3 rearrangement, sequence reads were collapsed and filtered. For each sample, productive Simpson clonality was calculated as the square root of Simpson's diversity index over productive rearrangements. TCRdb carries this immuneACCESS record with in-frame sequences only. Its versions omit some clonotypes, under half of them owing to an unresolved V gene in the studies checked, with the rest unexplained. The V and J calls and clone size were taken over from that table, and D and trimming were inferred from the DNA. For this sample the table gives about 140,000 clones, of which more than 80% were detected only once. Jointly, the top ten make up roughly 4.4% of the sample.

In regard to this clone: Which antigen it targets is not known. No qualities accompany the bases; no much larger clone lies one base away.

Collaborating institutions collected whole blood in K2EDTA tubes following their own protocols. For TCRbeta analysis, collaborators shipped samples in one of three forms: frozen whole blood, isolated PBMCs, or DNA extracted from either of those sample types. V sheds 6 bases and J sheds 2 bases, leaving 17 bases between their ends. Spanning cysteine to phenylalanine, the CDR3 consists of 16 amino acids. Only the CDR3 DNA is retained, 48 bases long and in frame from the first base. CDR1 MDHEN and CDR2 SYDVKM were looked up in the germline V gene. The chain is assembled from TRBV28 and TRBJ1-3, with a tentative D gene TRBD1 over 6 matching bases. The source material was peripheral blood. The TCR originated in a human donor in a cohort sampled during active COVID-19. The CDR3 reads CASSPLYGDTGNTIYF. Read as DNA, the sequence is TGTGCCAGCAGCCCCCTTTACGGGGACACTGGAAACACCATATATTTT.